The 22 T cell receptor beta chains listed next were all sequenced from one sample in a study of CD8+ T cells in alopecia areata. cDNA serving as the sequencing template came from extracted, reverse transcribed RNA. Produced via immunoSEQ multiplex PCR; TCRdb's table is partial and in-frame only. The record shows approximately 110,000 clones for this sample, with no singletons present. Sequenced sample: lesional skin. The receptors originated from a C3H/HeJ mouse with alopecia areata. Strain haplotype at MHC: H2-k.

This clone was detected only a few times. Genes and germline come from the mouse. The DNA ends 4 residues before the CDR3 does, and the rest of the CDR3 is filled in from the germline J gene. The chain joins TRBV16 to TRBJ2-5; 9 bases are shared with TRBD2. Germline V lookup: CDR1 SGHSA, CDR2 FRNQAP. V dropped 0 bases and J dropped 1; count of bases not matched to a gene: 5. This CDR3 is built from 17 residues. CDR3 bases read: TGTGCAAGCAGCTTAGAAGGCTGGGGGGGGGACCAAGAC. Its protein is CASSLEGWGGDQD. The whole CDR3 sequence reads CASSLEGWGGDQDTQYF.

Concerning this clone: Mouse gene names and germline throughout. The read is 4 residues too short to cover the CDR3 end, so that end is filled in from the germline J gene. The chain joins TRBV1 to TRBJ2-4; 9 bases align to TRBD2. This CDR3 contains 15 residues. Germline V gives CDR1 NSQYPW, CDR2 LRSPGD (reference sequence). Incomplete CDR3 DNA: TGCACCTGCAGTGCCCCTGACTGGGGGAGAAAC. Translation gives CTCSAPDWGRN. The CDR3 reads in full as CTCSAPDWGRNTLYF.

Concerning this clone: Gene names denote mouse genes. The read halts 4 residues ahead of the CDR3 end, with the missing end drawn from the germline J gene. The genes are TRBV13-3 and TRBJ2-3; 9 bases are a match to TRBD1. The CDR3 spans 16 residues. V trimming: 4 bases; J trimming: 0 bases; junction bases outside the gene matches: 6. Per the germline V gene, CDR1 is NNHDY and CDR2 is SYVADS. Incomplete CDR3 DNA: TGTGCCAGCAGTCCCTGGGACAGGGATAGTGCAGAA. It is translated as CASSPWDRDSAE. The entire CDR3 sequence reads CASSPWDRDSAETLYF.

Comment on this clone: Gene and germline names: mouse. CDR3 DNA, as far as it was read: TGCACCTGCAGTGCGGGACAGAAAAACACCGGG. It is translated as CTCSAGQKNTG. The whole CDR3 sequence is CTCSAGQKNTGQLYF. This chain uses TRBV1 with TRBJ2-2; TRBD1 matches 7 bases. Read sequence stops 4 residues before the CDR3 end, and the germline J gene provides the missing end. The germline gives CDR1 NSQYPW, CDR2 LRSPGD (reference sequence). CDR3 length equals 15 residues. The V segment lost 3 bases and the J segment 1 base; nucleotides outside the gene matches: 2.

A word on this clone: The genes are named according to mouse. The CDR3 extends 4 residues past the end of the read, so its final part is completed from the germline J gene. The chain carries TRBV1 and TRBJ1-2; perhaps TRBD1 as D (5 bases). The V gene's germline CDR1 is NSQYPW and CDR2 LRSPGD (reference sequence). V dropped 0 bases and J dropped 0 bases, with 8 bases sitting between them. The CDR3 contains 15 residues. CDR3 amino acids: CTCSADEGTNSDYTF. The covered CDR3 bases are TGCACCTGCAGTGCAGATGAGGGGACAAACTCC.

Notes on this clone: Gene names are mouse gene names. The sequenced fragment ends 4 residues before the CDR3 boundary, so the rest is inferred from the germline J gene. This CDR3 is also generated by other DNA sequences in the sample. The chain is built from TRBV13-3 and TRBJ2-5; 9 bases align to TRBD1. Germline values: CDR1 NNHDY, CDR2 SYVADS. CDR3 size: 15 residues. The CDR3 is CASSDATGGRDTQYF. The covered CDR3 bases are TGTGCCAGCAGTGACGCAACAGGGGGCCGGGAC.

This clone was seen a handful of times. The listed genes are named as in mouse. The CDR3 is cut off 4 residues early in the read; its end comes from the germline J gene. The sample carries other DNA sequences with the same CDR3. The chain recombines TRBV31 with TRBJ2-3; 10 positions agree with TRBD1. The CDR3 has 15 residues. J lost 1 base, V lost 1 base, and 2 bases had no gene match. In germline, CDR1 is GKSSPN, CDR2 SITVG. The CDR3 region is CAWSRGQGGAETLYF. The sequenced part of the CDR3 DNA is TGTGCCTGGAGTCGAGGACAGGGGGGTGCAGAA.

Many counts were recorded for this clone. Genes and germline come from the mouse. The read ends 4 residues shy of where the CDR3 ends; the end is completed using the germline J gene. The gene calls are TRBV13-3 and TRBJ2-7; weak D call: TRBD1 (5 bases). The CDR3 runs to 13 residues. The germline V gene has CDR1 NNHDY and CDR2 SYVADS. With 4 bases removed from V and 0 bases from J, the gap between germline ends came to 8 bases. Partial CDR3 DNA: TGTGCCAGCAGTAGGGGAAGCTCCTAT. This encodes CASSRGSSY. The CDR3 in its entirety is CASSRGSSYEQYF.

This clone turned up a few times. The junction departs from germline at one end; a sequencing error may be responsible. Each gene name is a mouse one. The read terminates 4 residues ahead of where the CDR3 ends, so the germline J gene completes it. The rearrangement joins TRBV19 to TRBJ1-4; possible D gene TRBD1, 5 bases. This CDR3 is 15 amino acids long. Germline-derived CDR1 and CDR2 are FNHDT and SITEND (reference sequence). The CDR3 loop reads CASSSAGFSHERLFF. The sequenced part of the CDR3 DNA is TGTGCCAGCAGTTCGGCAGGGTTTTCCCACGAA.

Regarding this clone: A mismatch at residue 9 separates the TCRdb protein from the translated DNA, so the protein presented here was translated from the DNA. Gene names refer to mouse genes. Other DNA sequences in this specimen translate into the identical CDR3. CDR3 in amino acids: CASGVRNSPLYF. The sequenced part of the CDR3 DNA is TGTGCCAGCGGCGTCAGGAATTCGCCC. The chain is built from TRBV13-2 and TRBJ1-6; no clear D gene. The read terminates 3 residues ahead of where the CDR3 ends, so the germline J gene completes it. TRBJ1-6 is noted as an ORF with a role that remains uncertain. Trimming stripped 5 bases from V and 7 bases from J, with 7 bases between. The CDR3 consists of 12 residues. CDR1 and CDR2 (germline): NNHNN, SYGAGS (reference sequence).

Notes on this clone: Here the gene names and germline are mouse. The CDR3 DNA, read in part, is TGTGCCAGCAGTGAAAGTCAGGGGGAT. This encodes CASSESQGD. The entire CDR3 reads CASSESQGDEQYF. The chain uses TRBV13-1 and TRBJ2-7; the match to TRBD1 covers 7 bases. The read terminates 4 residues before the CDR3 end, so the remaining end is supplied by the germline J gene. This CDR3 is built from 13 residues. In germline, CDR1 is NSHNY, CDR2 SYGAGN.

This clone was detected only a few times. Gene names are mouse gene names. The CDR3 extends 4 residues past the end of the read, so its final part is completed from the germline J gene. The chain uses TRBV19 and TRBJ2-5; TRBD1 aligns across 9 bases. Per germline, CDR1 FNHDT and CDR2 SITEND (reference sequence). The CDR3 length is 12 residues. The CDR3 reads CARQGAEDTQYF. The DNA read from the CDR3 is TGTGCCAGACAGGGGGCCGAAGAC.

This clone has just a few counts. Gene names refer to mouse genes. Sequencing ends 4 residues short of the CDR3 end; the germline J gene provides the rest. The rearrangement uses TRBV13-3 and TRBJ1-4, with 9 bases fitting TRBD1. The CDR3 spans 16 residues. Per germline, CDR1 NNHDY and CDR2 SYVADS. Here the CDR3 reads CASSDGLGTGSERLFF. The sequenced part of the CDR3 DNA is TGTGCCAGCAGTGATGGGCTCGGGACAGGGAGCGAA.

As concerns this clone: Genes and germline come from the mouse. The CDR3 sequence is CASSAGTGGARAEQFF. The CDR3 bases that were read are TGTGCCAGCAGTGCTGGGACTGGGGGGGCGCGTGCT. The chain has TRBV19 and TRBJ2-1; 14 positions agree with TRBD2. The read falls 4 residues short of the CDR3 end, and the missing part is taken from the germline J gene. CDR3 length: 16 residues. V shed 4 bases, J shed 6 bases, and the junction held 6 bases outside the gene matches. Germline CDR1 and CDR2: FNHDT and SITEND (reference sequence).

This clone was seen ten or more times. Gene names and germline match the mouse. The sequence runs out 4 residues before the end of the CDR3; the remainder is reconstructed from the germline J gene. V usage is TRBV13-3 and J usage is TRBJ2-7; 12 bases align to TRBD1. Germline V CDR1 and CDR2: NNHDY, SYVADS. The length of the CDR3 is 16 residues. V was pared by 1 base and J by 3 bases, with 5 bases of the junction left unmatched. The CDR3 bases that were read are TGTGCCAGCAGTGATAAGGGGACAGGGGGCGACTAT. It yields the protein CASSDKGTGGDY. The entire CDR3 protein is CASSDKGTGGDYEQYF.

Note on this clone: Gene names and germline match the mouse. The read comes to an end 4 residues before the CDR3 does, leaving the germline J gene to fill in the end. This chain connects TRBV13-3 to TRBJ1-4, with D maybe TRBD1 (6 bases). Trimming took 6 bases from V and 1 from J, leaving 10 bases between them. The CDR3 contains 14 residues. CDR1 is NNHDY, CDR2 SYVADS, per germline. The sequenced CDR3 bases are TGTGCCAGCAAGGGGGGGGGTTCCAACGAA. This gives the protein CASKGGGSNE. The entire CDR3 reads CASKGGGSNERLFF.

This clone appeared a few times. Mouse gene names apply. The read ends 4 residues shy of where the CDR3 ends; the end is completed using the germline J gene. This chain joins TRBV1 and TRBJ2-1; D may be TRBD1 (6 bases). CDR3 length equals 14 residues. Trimming removed 3 bases at V and 3 bases at J, with 9 bases between. In germline, CDR1 is NSQYPW, CDR2 LRSPGD (reference sequence). This CDR3 reads CTCSARDTYAEQFF. The DNA read from the CDR3 is TGCACCTGCAGTGCTAGGGACACCTATGCT.

About this clone: Mouse names are used for the genes. Read data end 4 residues before the CDR3 end; the end is taken from the germline J gene. The V call is TRBV19, the J call TRBJ2-1; 9 nucleotides align to TRBD1. This CDR3 contains 12 residues. Germline CDR1 and CDR2: FNHDT and SITEND (reference sequence). V gave up 7 bases and J gave up 4 bases; unmatched junction bases: 0. CDR3 loop: CASGQGYAEQFF. Partial CDR3 DNA: TGTGCCAGCGGACAGGGGTATGCT.

This clone appeared many times. The genes and germline here are from mouse. The CDR3 reads CASVDSYEQYF. CDR3 DNA (partial): TGTGCCAGCGTGGACAGTTAT. The rearrangement joins TRBV13-3 to TRBJ2-7; tentatively, D is TRBD1 (6 bases). The read ends 4 residues shy of where the CDR3 ends; the end is completed using the germline J gene. The germline gives CDR1 NNHDY, CDR2 SYVADS. CDR3 size: 11 residues.

This clone was found a few times. These gene names are mouse names. The sequenced fragment ends 4 residues before the CDR3 boundary, so the rest is inferred from the germline J gene. This chain joins TRBV19 and TRBJ2-4; 12 nucleotides line up with TRBD2. Looked up from germline, CDR1 is FNHDT and CDR2 is SITEND (reference sequence). V gave up 2 bases and J gave up 3 bases; unmatched junction bases: 4. This CDR3 region has 16 residues. CDR3 DNA (partial): TGTGCCAGCAGTATCGACTGGGGGGGCGCCCAAAAC. As protein: CASSIDWGGAQN. The full CDR3 protein reads CASSIDWGGAQNTLYF.

A word on this clone: The genes and germline here are from mouse. Coverage ceases 4 residues before the CDR3 finishes, and the germline J gene fills in the end. The chain joins TRBV1 to TRBJ1-1; D unclear. V lost 0 bases and J 1 base, leaving 9 bases between the germline ends. The CDR3 is 15 residues long. The germline V gene encodes CDR1 NSQYPW and CDR2 LRSPGD (reference sequence). CDR3 DNA (partial): TGCACCTGCAGTGCAGATCCGGGTGGGAACACA. Encoded protein: CTCSADPGGNT. The whole CDR3 protein is CTCSADPGGNTEVFF.

To note about this clone: TCRdb's protein does not match the DNA translation at residue 13; the protein provided is translated from the DNA. Gene names refer to mouse genes. Read coverage stops 3 residues before the CDR3 terminus; the germline J gene supplies the remainder. The chain combines TRBV13-3 with TRBJ1-3; TRBD1 might be the D (6 bases). The V and J ends lost 0 bases and 0 bases respectively, with 10 bases between them. The V gene's germline CDR1 is NNHDY and CDR2 SYVADS. This CDR3 region has 16 residues. Incomplete CDR3 DNA: TGTGCCAGCAGTGATGCCCCGGACAGTTCTGGAAATACG. Its protein is CASSDAPDSSGNT. The whole CDR3 protein is CASSDAPDSSGNTLYF.